The source of this T cell receptor beta chain is a study of control samples from healthy donors and cancer patients. Using immunoSEQ multiplex PCR, the repertoire was profiled, and TCRdb retains in-frame clones only, with some absent. The sample has some 150,000 clones, over 95% seen once. Germline values: CDR1 SEHNR, CDR2 FQNEAQ (reference sequence). The CDR3 spans 15 residues. The V and J ends lost 5 bases and 6 bases, in that order; junction bases with no gene match: 9. The chain has TRBV7-9 and TRBJ1-4; 7 bases match TRBD1. This sequence originates from a woman in her twenties or thirties in good health. Material for sequencing was blood. CDR3 nucleotide sequence: TGTGCCAGCAGCGCGAGGGACAGAAGGGATGAAAAACTGTTTTTT. Protein sequence: CASSARDRRDEKLFF.